The clone carrying this T cell receptor (beta chain) was seen a handful of times. TCRdb called the 5' RACE reads again in MiXCR, with one record for every CDR3 protein. The data hold some 220,000 distinct CDR3 sequences, with about 3% observed a single time. This specimen comes from a study of T cells after yellow fever vaccination. Overall study context: Preparing low-cell-number fractions relied on SMART-Seq v4 Ultra Low Input.

Sequences were derived from CD4+ T cells sorted from PBMCs, sampled 10 days after the yellow fever booster vaccination. The clonotype originates from a man aged 18 to 30 who received the YFV17D yellow fever vaccine.

The DNA of the CDR3 is TGTGCCAGCAGTTTCGCGGGAGTCTCTGGAAACACCATATATTTT. Protein product: CASSFAGVSGNTIYF. The V and J genes are TRBV28 and TRBJ1-3; D not certain. Trimming shortened V by 3 bases and J by 0 bases, and 9 bases separated the two germline ends. The CDR3 runs 15 residues. The germline CDR1 and CDR2 sequences are MDHEN and SYDVKM.